The 25 T cell receptor beta chains below come from one sample, sequenced in a study of PD-L1 blockade in urothelial cancer. Assay: immunoSEQ multiplex PCR; the TCRdb copy retains only in-frame clones and omits some. The data hold some 50,000 clones, with around 89% observed a single time. This specimen was PBMCs, taken around atezolizumab (anti-PD-L1) treatment. The receptors were gathered from an elderly man with urothelial cancer.

The chain carries TRBV14 and TRBJ2-7; 11 nucleotides match TRBD2. J was trimmed by 2 bases and V by 4 bases; bases with no gene match: 4. The germline gives CDR1 SGHDN, CDR2 FVKESK. This CDR3 is 15 amino acids long. CDR3 in DNA: TGTGCCAGCAGCCGGGGGACTAGCGGAGCCTACGAGCAGTACTTC. Its translation is CASSRGTSGAYEQYF.

The V gene is TRBV6-4, the J gene TRBJ2-3; TRBD2 is a possible D gene (6 bases). Germline V gene data show CDR1 as MRHNA and CDR2 as SNTAGT. The CDR3 totals 13 residues. The V and J ends lost 3 bases and 6 bases respectively, with 10 bases between them. The CDR3 spells CASSDGEADTQYF. DNA for the CDR3: TGTGCCAGCAGTGATGGGGAGGCGGATACGCAGTATTTT.

The DNA of the CDR3 is TGTGCCTGGAGTGTAACGGGAAGCGGAGCCTACAATGAGCAGTTCTTC. It encodes CAWSVTGSGAYNEQFF. This sequence joins TRBV30 and TRBJ2-1, with D possibly being TRBD2 (5 bases). In germline, CDR1 is GTSNPN, CDR2 SVGIG (reference sequence). V dropped 0 bases and J dropped 2 bases, with 14 bases sitting between them. The CDR3 contains 16 residues.

This clone was detected only once. This chain uses TRBV27 with TRBJ1-1; perhaps TRBD1 as D (6 bases). Germline V gene data show CDR1 as MNHEY and CDR2 as SMNVEV (reference sequence). The CDR3 contains 15 residues. Trimming took 4 bases from V and 1 from J, leaving 13 bases between them. CDR3 nucleotides: TGTGCCAGCAGTTCCCCGGGACAAAAGAACACTGAAGCTTTCTTT. It encodes CASSSPGQKNTEAFF.

This clone was observed once. The chain is built from TRBV7-8 and TRBJ2-7; D unresolved. Germline lookup yields CDR1 SGHVS and CDR2 FQNEAQ. CDR3 length equals 12 residues. V shed 3 bases and J shed 6 bases, with 9 bases lying between them. In nucleotides, the CDR3 is TGTGCCAGCAGCTTTATAATGAGCGAGCAGTACTTC. As protein: CASSFIMSEQYF.

This chain connects TRBV4-2 to TRBJ1-5; perhaps TRBD1 as D (6 bases). The germline V and J ends were trimmed by 0 bases and 0 bases, with 9 bases remaining between them. The germline V gene has CDR1 LGHNA and CDR2 YNFKEQ. This CDR3 is 16 amino acids long. DNA for the CDR3: TGTGCCAGCAGCCAAGACAGGGGTTATAGCAATCAGCCCCAGCATTTT. It specifies CASSQDRGYSNQPQHF.

This chain links TRBV14 with TRBJ1-4; TRBD1 matches 9 bases. The V and J ends lost 0 bases and 8 bases, in that order; junction bases with no gene match: 7. Germline assignment: CDR1 SGHDN and CDR2 FVKESK. CDR3 length: 16 residues. The CDR3 DNA sequence: TGTGCCAGCAGCCAAGATGAGACAGGGGGAGGCGAAAAACTGTTTTTT. Protein product: CASSQDETGGGEKLFF.

The rearrangement joins TRBV4-3 to TRBJ2-3; D gene uncertain. Trimming cost V 0 bases and J 5 bases, with 9 bases left between them. Germline V CDR1 and CDR2: LGHNA, YSLEER. The CDR3 is 14 amino acids. CDR3 in amino acids: CASSQDLVRDTQYF. CDR3 bases: TGCGCCAGCAGCCAAGATTTAGTTAGAGATACGCAGTATTTT.

This clone was detected once. This chain links TRBV6-5 with TRBJ1-3; D gene ambiguous. Germline V gene data show CDR1 as MNHEY and CDR2 as SVGAGI. The CDR3 extends over 15 amino acids. The ends were cut back, 6 bases at V and 0 bases at J, with 12 bases in the middle. This CDR3 reads CASSLEWSSGNTIYF. The CDR3 DNA follows: TGTGCCAGCAGCCTAGAATGGAGCTCTGGAAACACCATATATTTT.

The CDR3: CASSVEVGTGQFF. The CDR3 DNA is TGTGCCAGCAGCGTAGAGGTCGGGACAGGGCAGTTCTTC. The J gene is TRBJ2-1, the V gene TRBV9; 8 bases map to TRBD1. Germline CDR1 and CDR2: SGDLS and YYNGEE. The trim removed 0 bases at V and 12 bases at J, leaving 5 bases unmatched. CDR3 length: 13 residues.

The chain carries TRBV28 and TRBJ2-2; the D is unclear. Germline values: CDR1 MDHEN, CDR2 SYDVKM. This CDR3 region has 11 residues. V was shortened by 6 bases and J by 7 bases, with 6 bases between the two germline ends. The CDR3 reads CASSRYGELFF. The CDR3, as DNA: TGTGCCAGCAGCCGGTACGGGGAGCTGTTTTTT.

The chain is built from TRBV12-5 and TRBJ2-1; D is unclear. Trimming left V 0 bases short and J 8 bases short, with 5 bases between. The germline CDR1 and CDR2 sequences are LGHNT and FRNRAP. The CDR3 totals 12 residues. CDR3 DNA: TGTGCTAGTGGTTTGGTCTTAGATGAGCAGTTCTTC. Protein: CASGLVLDEQFF.

This sequence joins TRBV5-1 and TRBJ2-7; a weak D match, TRBD2 (5 bases). Germline V gene data show CDR1 as SGHRS and CDR2 as YFSETQ. The CDR3 sequence is 17 residues long. The V end was cut by 4 bases, the J end by 0 bases, with 20 bases between. Written as DNA, the CDR3 is TGCGCCAGCAGCCTAAGACCGAGGGCGAAGAGCTCCTACGAGCAGTACTTC. This codes for CASSLRPRAKSSYEQYF.

The genes are TRBV5-4 and TRBJ2-7, with 7 bases matching TRBD1. The germline V gene encodes CDR1 SGHNT and CDR2 YYREEE (reference sequence). This CDR3 is 13 amino acids long. The V segment lost 4 bases and the J segment 3 bases; nucleotides outside the gene matches: 4. The CDR3 region is CASSPTGIYEQYF. CDR3 in DNA: TGTGCCAGCAGCCCGACAGGGATCTACGAGCAGTACTTC. The full variable domain, with the rest looked up from reference TRBV5-4 and TRBJ2-7, is ETGVTQSPTHLIKTRGQQVTLRCSSQSGHNTVSWYQQALGQGPQFIFQYYREEENGRGNFPPRFSGLQFPNYSSELNVNALELDDSALYLCASSPTGIYEQYFGPGTRLTVT.

The chain joins TRBV5-4 to TRBJ2-1, with 7 positions matching TRBD2. Germline assignment: CDR1 SGHNT and CDR2 YYREEE (reference sequence). This CDR3 is built from 17 residues. Trimming cost V 2 bases and J 4 bases; bases outside gene matches: 12. The CDR3 protein is CASSFGGYSEPYNEQFF. Here the CDR3 DNA reads TGTGCCAGCAGCTTCGGGGGGTACAGTGAACCTTACAATGAGCAGTTCTTC.

This clone was seen more than once but under ten times. The V gene is TRBV28, the J gene TRBJ2-3, with TRBD2 as a possible D gene (10 bases). The V gene's germline CDR1 is MDHEN and CDR2 SYDVKM. This CDR3 has 17 residues. Deletions cut 11 bases from V and 3 bases from J, with 27 bases between. The CDR3 DNA reads TGTGCCCACGGGACAGGGTACGGACTAGCGGATACAGATACGCAGTATTTT. Translated, it gives CAHGTGYGLADTDTQYF.

This chain uses TRBV7-2 with TRBJ2-1, with D possibly matching TRBD1 (6 bases). Per germline, CDR1 SGHTA and CDR2 FQGNSA. CDR3 length equals 15 residues. The V end lost 3 bases, the J end lost 4 bases, and 13 bases lay between the germline ends. The CDR3 region is CASSLGAIDYNEQFF. CDR3 nucleotides: TGTGCCAGCAGCTTGGGGGCCATAGATTACAATGAGCAGTTCTTC.

The chain carries TRBV30 and TRBJ1-4, with TRBD1 matching over 7 bases. Germline V lookup: CDR1 GTSNPN, CDR2 SVGIG (reference sequence). The trim removed 0 bases at V and 8 bases at J, leaving 6 bases unmatched. CDR3 length equals 14 residues. CDR3 residues: CAWSVLGDREKLFF. As DNA, the CDR3 is TGTGCCTGGAGTGTGTTGGGGGACAGAGAAAAACTGTTTTTT.

The V and J genes are TRBV7-2 and TRBJ2-3, with a possible D match to TRBD2 (6 bases). Between the trimmed V and J ends, which lost 5 bases and 0 bases, there was a span of 9 bases. Germline V gives CDR1 SGHTA, CDR2 FQGNSA. The CDR3 spans 14 residues. Here the CDR3 reads CASSPRGSTDTQYF. The CDR3, as DNA: TGTGCCAGCAGCCCTCGGGGGAGCACAGATACGCAGTATTTT.

The gene calls are TRBV28 and TRBJ2-7; TRBD1 matches 7 bases. CDR3 length: 16 residues. Germline V lookup: CDR1 MDHEN, CDR2 SYDVKM. The V segment lost 8 bases and the J segment 2 bases; nucleotides outside the gene matches: 15. CDR3 region: CASLGGQERRTYEQYF. The CDR3 region has the DNA TGTGCCAGCCTTGGAGGACAGGAACGACGGACCTACGAGCAGTACTTC.

This clone was detected a few times. The rearrangement uses TRBV7-9 and TRBJ1-2; 10 positions match TRBD1. Unmatched junction bases numbered 2, after V lost 4 bases and J lost 6 bases. Germline-derived CDR1 and CDR2 are SEHNR and FQNEAQ (reference sequence). The CDR3 covers 13 residues. The CDR3 is CASSWDRGDGYTF. CDR3 sequence (DNA): TGTGCCAGCAGCTGGGACAGGGGAGATGGCTACACCTTC.

In its sample, this clone was seen once. The CDR3 DNA reads TGTGCCAGCAGCCCAGGGACAGTCAATCAGCCCCAGCATTTT. Translated: CASSPGTVNQPQHF. The chain uses TRBV27 and TRBJ1-5; TRBD1 matches at 7 bases. The CDR3 is 14 residues long. Germline values: CDR1 MNHEY, CDR2 SMNVEV (reference sequence). V shed 6 bases and J 3 bases; nucleotides not matched to a gene: 5.

This chain uses TRBV11-2 with TRBJ2-2; 10 bases line up with TRBD1. Germline V gene lookup returns CDR1 SGHAT and CDR2 FQNNGV. V was clipped by 3 bases and J by 6 bases; unmatched bases: 4. CDR3 size: 15 residues. CDR3 amino acids: CASSLDRGSAGELFF. The CDR3 DNA follows: TGTGCCAGCAGCTTGGACAGGGGGTCCGCCGGGGAGCTGTTTTTT.

This sequence joins TRBV5-1 and TRBJ2-2; TRBD2 agrees at 9 bases. The germline V gene encodes CDR1 SGHRS and CDR2 YFSETQ. The junction had 2 bases not matched to a gene; V was cut back by 0 bases and J by 2 bases. The CDR3 has 16 amino acids. The CDR3 DNA is TGCGCCAGCAGCTTGGGACTAGCGGCCAACACCGGGGAGCTGTTTTTT. Protein product: CASSLGLAANTGELFF. The variable domain in full, with the rest retrieved from reference TRBV5-1 and TRBJ2-2, is KAGVTQTPRYLIKTRGQQVTLSCSPISGHRSVSWYQQTPGQGLQFLFEYFSETQRNKGNFPGRFSGRQFSNSRSEMNVSTLELGDSALYLCASSLGLAANTGELFFGEGSRLTVL.

J is TRBJ2-1 and V is TRBV6-1, with TRBD2 matching 13 bases. J was trimmed by 5 bases and V by 7 bases; bases with no gene match: 5. Germline V gene lookup returns CDR1 MNHNS and CDR2 SASEGT. CDR3 length equals 15 residues. This CDR3 reads CASIPGTSGDNEQFF. The CDR3 bases are TGTGCCAGCATTCCTGGGACTAGCGGGGACAATGAGCAGTTCTTC.